This TCR beta chain is from a study of T-cell memory formation after mild COVID-19. Study-level background: TCR clusters showed largely donor specificity.

The length of the CDR3 is 13 residues. From germline, CDR1 is LGHNT and CDR2 FRNRAP. Trimming stripped 5 bases from V and 4 bases from J, with 9 bases between. Concerning this clonotype itself: Its antigen is currently unknown.

The TCR alpha and TCR beta cDNA libraries, bearing sample barcodes and UMIs, were generated by 5'RACE using constant-segment primers. Via MiXCR, TCRdb re-called the 5' RACE reads, giving one row per CDR3 protein. The sample holds about 210,000 distinct CDR3 sequences, more than 9% seen once. Study-wide results and caveats: Shrinking CD4+ clones were chiefly CM and EM; CD8+ ones were chiefly EMRA.

The sequence was collected from a man younger than 35 who had mild COVID-19 (a few samples of this study predate the infection). Cell type and time point are not known. The V gene is TRBV12-5, the J gene TRBJ2-1, with a tentative D call TRBD1 (6 bases). The sample consisted of PBMCs or a T cell subset sorted from them (not recorded which). The chain's CDR3 is CASGRDIYNEQFF. CDR3 in DNA: TGTGCTAGTGGTCGGGACATATACAATGAGCAGTTCTTC.